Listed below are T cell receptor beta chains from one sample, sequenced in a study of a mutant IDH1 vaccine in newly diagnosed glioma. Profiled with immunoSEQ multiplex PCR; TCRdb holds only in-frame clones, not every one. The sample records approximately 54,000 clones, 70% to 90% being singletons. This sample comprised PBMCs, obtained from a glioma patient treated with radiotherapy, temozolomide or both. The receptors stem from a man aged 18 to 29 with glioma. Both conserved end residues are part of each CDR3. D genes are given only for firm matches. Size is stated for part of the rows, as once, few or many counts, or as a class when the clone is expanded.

CDR3nt: TGTGCCAGTAGTATTGGTGGGGTCCGGACGATAGAGACCCAGTACTTC
CDR3aa: CASSIGGVRTIETQYF
abundance: -
d_gene: -
len: 16
v_gene: TRBV19
j_gene: TRBJ2-5

CDR3nt: TGTGCCAGCAGCTCCTGGGAGACCCAGTACTTC
CDR3aa: CASSSWETQYF
abundance: -
d_gene: -
len: 11
v_gene: TRBV7-2
j_gene: TRBJ2-5

CDR3nt: TGTGCCAGCAGTTTAGGGTTGGGGACTAGCGGCTCCTACGAGCAGTACTTC
CDR3aa: CASSLGLGTSGSYEQYF
abundance: -
d_gene: TRBD2
len: 17
v_gene: TRBV27
j_gene: TRBJ2-7

CDR3nt: TGTGCCAGCAGTTACCAGCCTCCAACTAGCTCCGGGGAGCTGTTTTTT
CDR3aa: CASSYQPPTSSGELFF
abundance: -
d_gene: -
len: 16
v_gene: TRBV6-6
j_gene: TRBJ2-2

CDR3nt: TGTGCCAGCCGCACAGGGGGCTATGGCTACACCTTC
CDR3aa: CASRTGGYGYTF
abundance: once
d_gene: TRBD1
len: 12
v_gene: TRBV27
j_gene: TRBJ1-2

CDR3nt: TGCGCCAGCAGCGTACTGGACCCTGGGGCCAAAAACATTCAGTACTTC
CDR3aa: CASSVLDPGAKNIQYF
abundance: -
d_gene: -
len: 16
v_gene: TRBV5-1
j_gene: TRBJ2-4

CDR3nt: TGCAGCGTTAAACCCAGGGGCAAAGAGAACACCGGGGAGCTGTTTTTT
CDR3aa: CSVKPRGKENTGELFF
abundance: -
d_gene: -
len: 16
v_gene: TRBV29-1
j_gene: TRBJ2-2

CDR3nt: TGCGCCAGCAGCTTGGCCGGGGATTCACCCCTCCACTTT
CDR3aa: CASSLAGDSPLHF
abundance: -
d_gene: -
len: 13
v_gene: TRBV5-1
j_gene: TRBJ1-6

CDR3nt: TGTGCCAGTTCAACTTATTGGAACACCGGGGAGCTGTTTTTT
CDR3aa: CASSTYWNTGELFF
abundance: -
d_gene: -
len: 14
v_gene: TRBV6-6
j_gene: TRBJ2-2

CDR3nt: TGCGCCAGCAGCCAAGAGCCAGGGGCGAACACTGAAGCTTTCTTT
CDR3aa: CASSQEPGANTEAFF
abundance: -
d_gene: -
len: 15
v_gene: TRBV4-1
j_gene: TRBJ1-1

CDR3nt: TGCGCCAGCAGCTTGGACGTGGGCGCGGGAAATGAGCAGTTCTTC
CDR3aa: CASSLDVGAGNEQFF
abundance: -
d_gene: -
len: 15
v_gene: TRBV5-1
j_gene: TRBJ2-1

CDR3nt: TGTGCCAGCAGCCGGCTCAGCGTTGGAAACACCATATATTTT
CDR3aa: CASSRLSVGNTIYF
abundance: -
d_gene: -
len: 14
v_gene: TRBV11-2
j_gene: TRBJ1-3

CDR3nt: TGTGCCAGCAGCTTAGCGATTTTGTCGGATGGCTATGGCTACACCTTC
CDR3aa: CASSLAILSDGYGYTF
abundance: -
d_gene: -
len: 16
v_gene: TRBV7-8
j_gene: TRBJ1-2

CDR3nt: TGTGCCAGCACCCCCGACGAGGGACTAGCGGGAGGGAGGGTGACAGATACGCAGTATTTT
CDR3aa: CASTPDEGLAGGRVTDTQYF
abundance: -
d_gene: TRBD2
len: 20
v_gene: TRBV9
j_gene: TRBJ2-3

CDR3nt: TGCGCCAGCAGCCAAGATCCCCAGGGGGGCTCAGAGACCCAGTACTTC
CDR3aa: CASSQDPQGGSETQYF
abundance: -
d_gene: -
len: 16
v_gene: TRBV4-3
j_gene: TRBJ2-5

CDR3nt: TGTGCTAGCAGCTTAGGGTCAGGGGGGATGGAGACCCAGTACTTC
CDR3aa: CASSLGSGGMETQYF
abundance: -
d_gene: -
len: 15
v_gene: TRBV7-7
j_gene: TRBJ2-5

CDR3nt: TGTGCTAGCAGCCGGGACAGGGGTGCGGAGACCCAGTACTTC
CDR3aa: CASSRDRGAETQYF
abundance: -
d_gene: TRBD1
len: 14
v_gene: TRBV7-7
j_gene: TRBJ2-5

CDR3nt: TGTGCCAGTAGTAGCCCCTCAGGTGGAACCTACGAGCAGTACTTC
CDR3aa: CASSSPSGGTYEQYF
abundance: -
d_gene: -
len: 15
v_gene: TRBV19
j_gene: TRBJ2-7

CDR3nt: TGTGCCAGTAGTATATCTGCAGGACTTAACTATGGCTACACCTTC
CDR3aa: CASSISAGLNYGYTF
abundance: -
d_gene: -
len: 15
v_gene: TRBV19
j_gene: TRBJ1-2

CDR3nt: TGTGCCAGCAGCGTATTTCAGGGGTCGAACACTGAAGCTTTCTTT
CDR3aa: CASSVFQGSNTEAFF
abundance: -
d_gene: -
len: 15
v_gene: TRBV9
j_gene: TRBJ1-1

CDR3nt: TGCAGCGTTGAAGATCTTGGACTAGCGGGTTACAATGAGCAGTTCTTC
CDR3aa: CSVEDLGLAGYNEQFF
abundance: -
d_gene: TRBD2
len: 16
v_gene: TRBV29-1
j_gene: TRBJ2-1

CDR3nt: TGCGCCAGCAGCTTGGGTACAGCTAGCACAGATACGCAGTATTTT
CDR3aa: CASSLGTASTDTQYF
abundance: -
d_gene: -
len: 15
v_gene: TRBV5-1
j_gene: TRBJ2-3

CDR3nt: TGTGCCAGTACCGTTTGGACAGATAGCAATCAGCCCCAGCATTTT
CDR3aa: CASTVWTDSNQPQHF
abundance: -
d_gene: -
len: 15
v_gene: TRBV19
j_gene: TRBJ1-5

CDR3nt: TGCAGCGGCCTGGGACAGGGAGTGGGAGGCTACACCTTC
CDR3aa: CSGLGQGVGGYTF
abundance: -
d_gene: TRBD1
len: 13
v_gene: TRBV29-1
j_gene: TRBJ1-2

CDR3nt: TGCGCCAGCAGCGACGGGCGCGCCTCAATCACCGGGGAGCTGTTTTTT
CDR3aa: CASSDGRASITGELFF
abundance: -
d_gene: -
len: 16
v_gene: TRBV4-3
j_gene: TRBJ2-2

CDR3nt: TGTGCCAGCAGCGGTTCATCGGACAGGGTATATGGCTACACCTTC
CDR3aa: CASSGSSDRVYGYTF
abundance: -
d_gene: TRBD1
len: 15
v_gene: TRBV9
j_gene: TRBJ1-2

CDR3nt: TGTGCCAGCACCGATCGGGGAACAGGCCTGTCCTACGAGCAGTACTTC
CDR3aa: CASTDRGTGLSYEQYF
abundance: -
d_gene: -
len: 16
v_gene: TRBV6-6
j_gene: TRBJ2-7

CDR3nt: TGTGCCAGCAGTTACTTGAGGGGAAGAGGTAACACTGAAGCTTTCTTT
CDR3aa: CASSYLRGRGNTEAFF
abundance: -
d_gene: -
len: 16
v_gene: TRBV6-5
j_gene: TRBJ1-1

CDR3nt: TGTGCCAGCAGTGGACAGGGGGCAGGCAATCAGCCCCAGCATTTT
CDR3aa: CASSGQGAGNQPQHF
abundance: -
d_gene: TRBD1
len: 15
v_gene: TRBV2
j_gene: TRBJ1-5

CDR3nt: TGTGCCAGCAGCCCCGGGCAGGGGGTAGGAAACTATGGCTACACCTTC
CDR3aa: CASSPGQGVGNYGYTF
abundance: -
d_gene: TRBD1
len: 16
v_gene: TRBV7-2
j_gene: TRBJ1-2

CDR3nt: TGTGCCAGCAGAGGGACAGGGTCCGGCTACACCTTC
CDR3aa: CASRGTGSGYTF
abundance: -
d_gene: TRBD1
len: 12
v_gene: TRBV27
j_gene: TRBJ1-2

CDR3nt: TGCGCCAGCAGCACAGGGGACTTAGGGGACCAGCCCCAGCATTTT
CDR3aa: CASSTGDLGDQPQHF
abundance: -
d_gene: TRBD1
len: 15
v_gene: TRBV5-1
j_gene: TRBJ1-5

CDR3nt: TGTGCCAGACTAGCGGGAGGGCCTGGGTACGAGCAGTACTTC
CDR3aa: CARLAGGPGYEQYF
abundance: -
d_gene: TRBD2
len: 14
v_gene: TRBV30
j_gene: TRBJ2-7

CDR3nt: TGCAGCGTTGAAATCCGGGACAGCTCCTACGAGCAGTACTTC
CDR3aa: CSVEIRDSSYEQYF
abundance: -
d_gene: TRBD1
len: 14
v_gene: TRBV29-1
j_gene: TRBJ2-7

CDR3nt: TGTGCCAGCAGTGACTCGACTAGCGGGGGGGCAGATACGCAGTATTTT
CDR3aa: CASSDSTSGGADTQYF
abundance: -
d_gene: TRBD2
len: 16
v_gene: TRBV6-4
j_gene: TRBJ2-3

CDR3nt: TGTGCCAGCAGCTTGGGTAGAGGGGAGAGCTACAATGAGCAGTTCTTC
CDR3aa: CASSLGRGESYNEQFF
abundance: -
d_gene: -
len: 16
v_gene: TRBV5-6
j_gene: TRBJ2-1

CDR3nt: TGTGCCAGCAGTTTACAACAGGGCGGGGGCACAGATACGCAGTATTTT
CDR3aa: CASSLQQGGGTDTQYF
abundance: medium-sized
d_gene: -
len: 16
v_gene: TRBV6-4
j_gene: TRBJ2-3

CDR3nt: TGCGCCAGCAGCCTGGCGGGCAGCCGTACAGATACGCAGTATTTT
CDR3aa: CASSLAGSRTDTQYF
abundance: -
d_gene: -
len: 15
v_gene: TRBV4-1
j_gene: TRBJ2-3

CDR3nt: TGTGCCATCATGGGTAGCGGGGCCTACGAGCAGTACTTC
CDR3aa: CAIMGSGAYEQYF
abundance: -
d_gene: TRBD2
len: 13
v_gene: TRBV10-3
j_gene: TRBJ2-7

CDR3nt: TGTGCCAGATGGACTTACCGGGACAGCGATAACTATGGCTACACCTTC
CDR3aa: CARWTYRDSDNYGYTF
abundance: -
d_gene: TRBD1
len: 16
v_gene: TRBV2
j_gene: TRBJ1-2

CDR3nt: TGTGCCAATATGGACAGGGGGAACAATGAGCAGTTCTTC
CDR3aa: CANMDRGNNEQFF
abundance: -
d_gene: TRBD1
len: 13
v_gene: TRBV5-4
j_gene: TRBJ2-1

CDR3nt: TGTGCCACCAGCAGAGATCTCCCCGGGGCGGCTGGAAACACCATATATTTT
CDR3aa: CATSRDLPGAAGNTIYF
abundance: -
d_gene: -
len: 17
v_gene: TRBV15
j_gene: TRBJ1-3

CDR3nt: TGTGCCACCAGCAGTGAGATCGAGTATAATTCACCCCTCCACTTT
CDR3aa: CATSSEIEYNSPLHF
abundance: -
d_gene: -
len: 15
v_gene: TRBV15
j_gene: TRBJ1-6

CDR3nt: TGTGCCACCGACCGGACAGGGTGGTCTGAAGCTTTCTTT
CDR3aa: CATDRTGWSEAFF
abundance: once
d_gene: TRBD1
len: 13
v_gene: TRBV19
j_gene: TRBJ1-1

CDR3nt: TGTGCCAGCAGCTCTGACCACAGGGACGGGAACATTCAGTACTTC
CDR3aa: CASSSDHRDGNIQYF
abundance: -
d_gene: -
len: 15
v_gene: TRBV11-3
j_gene: TRBJ2-4

CDR3nt: TGTGCCAGCAGCCAAGATGGCAGGGAGTCCTATGGCTACACCTTC
CDR3aa: CASSQDGRESYGYTF
abundance: -
d_gene: -
len: 15
v_gene: TRBV14
j_gene: TRBJ1-2

CDR3nt: TGTGCCAGCAGCTCACAGTGGTTTAACTATGGCTACACCTTC
CDR3aa: CASSSQWFNYGYTF
abundance: -
d_gene: -
len: 14
v_gene: TRBV5-8
j_gene: TRBJ1-2

CDR3nt: TGTGCCAGCAGCGCCGGGACTAGCGTAATTTACGAGCAGTACTTC
CDR3aa: CASSAGTSVIYEQYF
abundance: once
d_gene: TRBD2
len: 15
v_gene: TRBV9
j_gene: TRBJ2-7

CDR3nt: TGCGCCAGCAGTGAGGCCAGGGCAACTAATGAAAAACTGTTTTTT
CDR3aa: CASSEARATNEKLFF
abundance: -
d_gene: -
len: 15
v_gene: TRBV10-1
j_gene: TRBJ1-4

CDR3nt: TGTGCCTGGACCCCCGACCCTCGCAACTATGGCTACACCTTC
CDR3aa: CAWTPDPRNYGYTF
abundance: -
d_gene: -
len: 14
v_gene: TRBV30
j_gene: TRBJ1-2